This T cell receptor beta chain was documented in a study of blood T cell repertoires in COVID-19. At the level of the study: The origin of the acute and convalescent COVID-19 samples was the United States, Italy and Spain. Sample material is recorded as cDNA or gDNA derived from T cells, B-cell-depleted T cells, or PBMCs.

Original handling: For nucleated cells, counts were estimated from reference gene primer amplification. Generated by immunoSEQ multiplex PCR, the TCRdb table keeps only in-frame clones and is missing some. That table furnishes V, J and clone size, whereas the DNA furnished D and trimming. The data show around 300,000 clones, with just under 85% seen just once and approximately 3.8% held by the top ten. Germline CDR1 SGHRS, CDR2 YFSETQ. V lost 1 base, J lost 6 bases, and 12 bases stayed unmatched. The CDR3 has 19 amino acids. Sequencing used peripheral blood. The chain has TRBV5-1 and TRBJ2-1, with 14 bases fitting TRBD2. The clonotype was recovered from a woman between 50 and 59 years old with active or convalescent COVID-19. CDR3 bases: TGCGCCAGCAGCTTGAGGGGACTAGCGGGAGTTGAAAGTACCAATGAGCAGTTCTTC. It codes for CASSLRGLAGVESTNEQFF.